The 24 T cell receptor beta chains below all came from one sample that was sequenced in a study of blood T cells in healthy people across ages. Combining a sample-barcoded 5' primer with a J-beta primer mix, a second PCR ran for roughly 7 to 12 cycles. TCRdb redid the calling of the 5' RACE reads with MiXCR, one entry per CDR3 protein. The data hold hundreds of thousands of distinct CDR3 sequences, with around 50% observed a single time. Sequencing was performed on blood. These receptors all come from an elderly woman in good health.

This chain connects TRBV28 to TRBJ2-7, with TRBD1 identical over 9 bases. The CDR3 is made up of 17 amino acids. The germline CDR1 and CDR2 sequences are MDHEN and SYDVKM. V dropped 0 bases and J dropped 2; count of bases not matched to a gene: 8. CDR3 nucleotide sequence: TGTGCCAGCAGTTTATGGCCGGGACAGGGAAACACCTACGAGCAGTACTTC. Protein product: CASSLWPGQGNTYEQYF.

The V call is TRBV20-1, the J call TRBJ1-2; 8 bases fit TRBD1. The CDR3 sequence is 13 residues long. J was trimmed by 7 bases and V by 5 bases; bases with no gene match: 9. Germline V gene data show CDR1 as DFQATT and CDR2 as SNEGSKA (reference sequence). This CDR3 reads CSAFRAGGGGYTF. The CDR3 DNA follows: TGCAGTGCTTTCCGGGCAGGGGGCGGTGGCTACACCTTC.

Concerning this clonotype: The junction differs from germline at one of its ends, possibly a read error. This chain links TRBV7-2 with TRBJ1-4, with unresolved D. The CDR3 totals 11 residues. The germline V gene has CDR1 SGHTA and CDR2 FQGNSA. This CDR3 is CASSSNEELFF. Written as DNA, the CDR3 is TGTGCCAGCAGCTCCAATGAAGAACTGTTTTTT.

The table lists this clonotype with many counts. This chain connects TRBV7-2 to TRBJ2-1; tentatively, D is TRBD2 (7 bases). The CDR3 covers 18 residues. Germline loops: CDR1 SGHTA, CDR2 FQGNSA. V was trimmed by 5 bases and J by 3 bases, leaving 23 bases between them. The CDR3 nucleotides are TGTGCCAGCAGCCGACTACCGGCGGCGGGGGCCATCTACAATGAGCAGTTCTTC. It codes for CASSRLPAAGAIYNEQFF.

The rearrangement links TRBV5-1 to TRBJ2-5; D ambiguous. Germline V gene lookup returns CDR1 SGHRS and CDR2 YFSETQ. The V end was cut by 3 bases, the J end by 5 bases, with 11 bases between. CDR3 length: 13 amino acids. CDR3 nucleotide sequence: TGCGCCAGCAGCTCCCGGATCCGGGAGACCCAGTACTTC. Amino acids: CASSSRIRETQYF.

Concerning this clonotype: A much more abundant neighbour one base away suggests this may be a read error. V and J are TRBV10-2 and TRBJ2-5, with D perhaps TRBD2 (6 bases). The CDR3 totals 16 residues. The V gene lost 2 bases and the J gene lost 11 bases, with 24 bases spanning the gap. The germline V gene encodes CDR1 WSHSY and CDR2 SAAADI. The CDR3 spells CASSEMVAGSYNEQYF. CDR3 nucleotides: TGCGCCAGCAGTGAGATGGTGGCGGGATCCTACAATGAGCAGTACTTC.

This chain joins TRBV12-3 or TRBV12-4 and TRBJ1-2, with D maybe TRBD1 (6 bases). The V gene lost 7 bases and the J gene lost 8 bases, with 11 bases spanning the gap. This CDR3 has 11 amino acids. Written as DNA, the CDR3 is TGTGCCAGCAAATACAGGGTCGGCTACACCTTC. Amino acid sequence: CASKYRVGYTF.

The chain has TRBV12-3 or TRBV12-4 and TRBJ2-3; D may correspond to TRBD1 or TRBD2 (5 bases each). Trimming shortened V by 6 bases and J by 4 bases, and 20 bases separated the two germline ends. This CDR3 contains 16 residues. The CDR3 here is CASRPPIRVRADTQYF. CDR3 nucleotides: TGTGCCAGCAGACCACCGATCAGGGTGAGGGCAGATACGCAGTATTTT.

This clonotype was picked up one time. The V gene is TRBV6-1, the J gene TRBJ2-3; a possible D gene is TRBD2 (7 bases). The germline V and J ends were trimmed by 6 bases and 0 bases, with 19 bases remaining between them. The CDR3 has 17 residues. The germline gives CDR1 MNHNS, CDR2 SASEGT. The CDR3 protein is CASRTPPGGPSTDTQYF. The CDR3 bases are TGTGCCAGCAGGACCCCCCCGGGGGGCCCAAGCACAGATACGCAGTATTTT.

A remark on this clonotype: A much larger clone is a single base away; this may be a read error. The CDR3 bases are TGTGCCAGCCATGGACTAGCGACTCAGACGCAGTATTTT. It specifies CASHGLATQTQYF. The gene calls are TRBV2 and TRBJ2-3, with TRBD2 matching over 9 bases. The CDR3 length is 13 residues. Losses at the gene ends were 8 bases for V and 9 bases for J; bases not matched to a gene: 9. Germline assignment: CDR1 SNHLY and CDR2 FYNNEI.

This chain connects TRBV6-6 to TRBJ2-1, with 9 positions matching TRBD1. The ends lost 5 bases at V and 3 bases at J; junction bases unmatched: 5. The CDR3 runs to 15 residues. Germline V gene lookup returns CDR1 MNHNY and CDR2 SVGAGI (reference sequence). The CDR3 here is CASSETGGVYNEQFF. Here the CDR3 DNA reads TGTGCCAGCAGTGAGACAGGGGGTGTCTACAATGAGCAGTTCTTC.

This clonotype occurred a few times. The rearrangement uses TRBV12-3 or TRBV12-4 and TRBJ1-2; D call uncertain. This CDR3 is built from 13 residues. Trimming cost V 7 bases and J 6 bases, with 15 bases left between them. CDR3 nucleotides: TGTGCCAGCACCCTAATACAGTCCCATGGCTACACCTTC. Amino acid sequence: CASTLIQSHGYTF.

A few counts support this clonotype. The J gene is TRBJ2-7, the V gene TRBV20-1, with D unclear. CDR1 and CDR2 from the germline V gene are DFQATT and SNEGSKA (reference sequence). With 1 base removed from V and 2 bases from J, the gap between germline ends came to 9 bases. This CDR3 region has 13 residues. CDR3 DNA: TGCAGTGCTAGAGGGCTTCTGACCTACGAGCAGTACTTC. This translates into CSARGLLTYEQYF.

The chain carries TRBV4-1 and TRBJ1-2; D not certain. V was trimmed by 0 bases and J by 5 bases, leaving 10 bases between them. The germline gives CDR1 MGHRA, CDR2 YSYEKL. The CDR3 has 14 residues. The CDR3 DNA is TGCGCCAGCAGCCAAGATAAGGGAGGGTATGGCTACACCTTC. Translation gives CASSQDKGGYGYTF.

The CDR3 loop is CASSQGIGGYEQFF. The CDR3 DNA sequence: TGTGCCAGCAGCCAAGGGATCGGGGGCTATGAGCAGTTCTTC. The chain carries TRBV3-1 and TRBJ2-1; D is perhaps TRBD1 or TRBD2 (6 bases each). The CDR3 sequence is 14 residues long. Trimming removed 1 base from V and 8 bases from J, with 12 bases in between. CDR1 and CDR2 from the germline V gene are LGHDT and YNNKEL (reference sequence).

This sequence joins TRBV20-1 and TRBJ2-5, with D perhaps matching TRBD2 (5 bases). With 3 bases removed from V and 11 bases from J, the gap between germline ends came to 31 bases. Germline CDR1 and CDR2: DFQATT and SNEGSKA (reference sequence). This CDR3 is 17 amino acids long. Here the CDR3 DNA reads TGCAGTGCTAGGCGCTCCAGACTGAGCGGATTAAACAGTGAGCAGTACTTC. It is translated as CSARRSRLSGLNSEQYF.

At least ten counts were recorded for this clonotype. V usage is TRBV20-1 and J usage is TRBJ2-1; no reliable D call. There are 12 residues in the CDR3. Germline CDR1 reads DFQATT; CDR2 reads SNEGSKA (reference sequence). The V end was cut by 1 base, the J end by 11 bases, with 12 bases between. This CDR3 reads CSARVLVLQQFF. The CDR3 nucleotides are TGCAGTGCTAGAGTTCTAGTCCTACAGCAGTTCTTC.

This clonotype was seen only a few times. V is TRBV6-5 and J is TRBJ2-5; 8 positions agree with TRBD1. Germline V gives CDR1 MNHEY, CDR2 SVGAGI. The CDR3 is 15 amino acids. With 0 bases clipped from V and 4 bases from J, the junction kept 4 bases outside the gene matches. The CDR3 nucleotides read TGTGCCAGCAGTTACTCCCAGGGGGCCGGAGAGACCCAGTACTTC. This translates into CASSYSQGAGETQYF.

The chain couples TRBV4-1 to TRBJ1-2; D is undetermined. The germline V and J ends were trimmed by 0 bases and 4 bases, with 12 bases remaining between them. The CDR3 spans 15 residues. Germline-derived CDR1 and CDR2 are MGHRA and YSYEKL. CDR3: CASSQDPEEAYGYTF. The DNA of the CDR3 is TGCGCCAGCAGCCAAGACCCCGAGGAGGCCTATGGCTACACCTTC.

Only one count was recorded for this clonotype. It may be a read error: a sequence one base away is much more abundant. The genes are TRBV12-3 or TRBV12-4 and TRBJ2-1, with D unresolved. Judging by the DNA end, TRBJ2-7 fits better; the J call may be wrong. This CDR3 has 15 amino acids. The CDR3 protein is CASSQQSPSYNEQYF. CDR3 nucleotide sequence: TGTGCCAGCAGTCAACAGTCGCCCTCCTACAATGAGCAGTACTTC.

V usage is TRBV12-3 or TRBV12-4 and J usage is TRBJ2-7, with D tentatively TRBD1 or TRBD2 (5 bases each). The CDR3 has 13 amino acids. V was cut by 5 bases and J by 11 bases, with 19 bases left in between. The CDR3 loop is CASSVGTRRRKYF. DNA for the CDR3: TGTGCCAGCAGTGTAGGGACCCGAAGGAGGAAGTACTTC.

CDR3 residues: CAISYSQMPDTQYF. CDR3 nucleotide sequence: TGTGCCATCAGTTACTCACAGATGCCAGATACGCAGTATTTT. The chain has TRBV10-3 and TRBJ2-3, with unresolved D. V was pared by 5 bases and J by 4 bases, with 13 bases between. This CDR3 is built from 14 residues. Germline CDR1 is ENHRY and CDR2 is SYGVKD.

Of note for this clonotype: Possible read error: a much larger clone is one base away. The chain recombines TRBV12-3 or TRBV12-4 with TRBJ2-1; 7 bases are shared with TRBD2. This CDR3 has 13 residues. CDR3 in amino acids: CAGREGGRGLKFF. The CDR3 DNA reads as TGTGCCGGCAGAGAAGGTGGGAGGGGATTGAAGTTCTTC.

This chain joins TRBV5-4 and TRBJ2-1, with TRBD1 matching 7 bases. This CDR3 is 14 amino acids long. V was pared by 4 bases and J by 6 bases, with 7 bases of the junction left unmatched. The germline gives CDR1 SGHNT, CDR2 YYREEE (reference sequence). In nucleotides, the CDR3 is TGTGCCAGCAGCGTTGACAGGGAGTCCAATGAGCAGTTCTTC. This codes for CASSVDRESNEQFF.